This is a list of T cell receptor beta chains from one sample in a study of T-cell memory formation after mild COVID-19. TCRdb re-called the 5' RACE reads with MiXCR, one entry per CDR3 protein. The sample contains over 350,000 distinct CDR3 sequences, 20% to 30% of which appear only once. The source material was PBMCs or a T cell subset sorted from them (not recorded which). The receptors here all came from an adult woman who had mild COVID-19 (a few samples of this study predate the infection). Cell type and time point are not known. CDR3s include the opening cysteine and the closing phenylalanine or tryptophan. D genes are given only for firm matches. Expanded clones are given a class, and other clones once, few, many or no size at all.

V gene: TRBV20-1
D gene: TRBD2
clone size: .
J gene: TRBJ2-3
CDR3 protein: CSARGSEAGGYRTQYF
CDR3 DNA: TGCAGTGCTAGAGGCTCGGAGGCGGGAGGGTATAGAACGCAGTATTTT

V gene: TRBV29-1
D gene: .
clone size: few
J gene: TRBJ2-7
CDR3 protein: CSVEAGNYEQYF
CDR3 DNA: TGCAGCGTTGAGGCAGGGAACTACGAGCAGTACTTC

V gene: TRBV5-1
D gene: .
clone size: few
J gene: TRBJ2-3
CDR3 protein: CASSLPWAGSADTQYF
CDR3 DNA: TGCGCCAGCAGCCTCCCGTGGGCGGGGTCCGCAGATACGCAGTATTTT

V gene: TRBV6-5
D gene: .
clone size: few
J gene: TRBJ2-7
CDR3 protein: CASSYMTQGTYEQYF
CDR3 DNA: TGTGCCAGCAGTTACATGACCCAGGGAACCTACGAGCAGTACTTC

V gene: TRBV7-2
D gene: TRBD1
clone size: .
J gene: TRBJ1-6
CDR3 protein: CASSFTSQGNSPLHF
CDR3 DNA: TGTGCCAGCAGCTTCACCTCACAGGGGAATTCACCCCTCCACTTT

V gene: TRBV12-3/TRBV12-4
D gene: TRBD1
clone size: .
J gene: TRBJ2-7
CDR3 protein: CASSENPTGMGEQYF
CDR3 DNA: TGTGCCAGCAGCGAAAACCCGACAGGGATGGGCGAGCAGTACTTC

V gene: TRBV5-1
D gene: .
clone size: few
J gene: TRBJ2-1
CDR3 protein: CASSADSANEQFF
CDR3 DNA: TGCGCCAGCAGCGCGGACTCCGCCAATGAGCAGTTCTTC

V gene: TRBV4-1
D gene: TRBD1
clone size: many
J gene: TRBJ2-2
CDR3 protein: CASSQEVRQGLNTGELFF
CDR3 DNA: TGCGCCAGCAGCCAAGAAGTGCGACAGGGGTTAAACACCGGGGAGCTGTTTTTT

V gene: TRBV12-3/TRBV12-4
D gene: TRBD1
clone size: .
J gene: TRBJ2-5
CDR3 protein: CASTRGTGFGETQYF
CDR3 DNA: TGTGCCAGCACCAGGGGGACAGGGTTCGGTGAGACCCAGTACTTC

V gene: TRBV2
D gene: TRBD2
clone size: few
J gene: TRBJ2-3
CDR3 protein: CASSKLAGGRASTDTQYF
CDR3 DNA: TGTGCCAGCAGTAAACTAGCGGGAGGTCGAGCTAGCACAGATACGCAGTATTTT

V gene: TRBV12-3/TRBV12-4
D gene: .
clone size: .
J gene: TRBJ1-4
CDR3 protein: CASSRDSSEKLFF
CDR3 DNA: TGTGCCAGCAGCCGTGACTCGTCGGAAAAACTGTTTTTT

V gene: TRBV5-1
D gene: TRBD1
clone size: few
J gene: TRBJ1-4
CDR3 protein: CASSSTGGRNEKLFF
CDR3 DNA: TGCGCCAGCAGCTCAACAGGGGGCCGCAATGAAAAACTGTTTTTT

V gene: TRBV15
D gene: TRBD1
clone size: .
J gene: TRBJ1-4
CDR3 protein: CATSGVGQGGLANEKLFF
CDR3 DNA: TGTGCCACCAGCGGCGTAGGACAGGGAGGTTTAGCTAATGAAAAACTGTTTTTT

V gene: TRBV18
D gene: .
clone size: few
J gene: TRBJ2-3
CDR3 protein: CASSPRVSSTDTQYF
CDR3 DNA: TGTGCCAGCTCACCACGGGTGTCGAGCACAGATACGCAGTATTTT

V gene: TRBV11-2
D gene: .
clone size: .
J gene: TRBJ1-1
CDR3 protein: CASSMTNLNTEAFF
CDR3 DNA: TGTGCCAGCAGCATGACAAACTTGAACACTGAAGCTTTCTTT

V gene: TRBV6-2/TRBV6-3
D gene: .
clone size: few
J gene: TRBJ1-1
CDR3 protein: CASSYSRDLSGALNTEAFF
CDR3 DNA: TGTGCCAGCAGTTACTCGAGGGACCTCTCAGGGGCCCTGAACACTGAAGCTTTCTTT

V gene: TRBV5-1
D gene: .
clone size: .
J gene: TRBJ2-2
CDR3 protein: CASSLAGQGNTGELFF
CDR3 DNA: TGCGCCAGCAGCTTGGCAGGGCAGGGAAACACCGGGGAGCTGTTTTTT

V gene: TRBV7-9
D gene: .
clone size: .
J gene: TRBJ1-5
CDR3 protein: CASSYPDQPQHF
CDR3 DNA: TGTGCCAGCAGCTACCCAGATCAGCCCCAGCATTTT

V gene: TRBV9
D gene: TRBD1
clone size: .
J gene: TRBJ2-1
CDR3 protein: CASSVGQYNEQFF
CDR3 DNA: TGTGCCAGCAGCGTGGGACAGTACAATGAGCAGTTCTTC

V gene: TRBV20-1
D gene: TRBD1
clone size: few
J gene: TRBJ2-7
CDR3 protein: CSARGQGIMVYEQYF
CDR3 DNA: TGCAGTGCTAGAGGACAGGGAATCATGGTCTACGAGCAGTACTTC

V gene: TRBV5-6
D gene: TRBD1
clone size: .
J gene: TRBJ2-1
CDR3 protein: CASIGQGSLNEQFF
CDR3 DNA: TGTGCCAGCATCGGACAGGGATCTCTCAATGAGCAGTTCTTC

V gene: TRBV18
D gene: .
clone size: .
J gene: TRBJ2-7
CDR3 protein: CASSLGEAYEQYF
CDR3 DNA: TGTGCCAGCTCACTGGGGGAGGCCTACGAGCAGTACTTC